This entry describes one TCR beta chain. Profiling relied on immunoSEQ multiplex PCR, and the TCRdb table lists in-frame clones only, not all of them. The data show about 59,000 clones, 86% seen once. Before the COVID-19 pandemic, during about 2010-2018, CD4+ T cells were taken from unexposed donors. This record comes from a study of CD4 T cells in relation to SARS-CoV-2 and coronaviruses. V lost 3 bases and J 0 bases, leaving 9 bases between the germline ends. Germline V gene data show CDR1 as MGHDK and CDR2 as SYGVNS. This CDR3 has 15 amino acids. This receptor was taken from a human donor in good health. The specimen sequenced was memory CD4+ T cells from PBMCs. The genes are TRBV25-1 and TRBJ2-4; the D gene could be TRBD1 or TRBD2 (5 bases each). In nucleotides, the CDR3 is TGTGCCAGCAGTGATTGGGGGACAGCCAAAAACATTCAGTACTTC. Encoded protein: CASSDWGTAKNIQYF.